A single sample is the source of the 23 T cell receptor beta chains below, sequenced in a study of long-term antiretroviral therapy in people with HIV (dated by TCRdb to 2022 to 2024). The immunoSEQ hsTCRB v3.0 assay was used at survey level resolution to sequence the TRB variable region. TCRdb stores this immuneACCESS table with in-frame sequences only. Part of the clones is absent; in the studies checked, under half of the shortfall reflects unresolved V genes, and no reason is known for the rest. The sample table holds over 25,000 clones, of which over 75% were seen once. About a tenth of the sample comes from the top ten. Sample: unsorted PBMCs, taken 1.5 years before starting antiretroviral therapy. The receptor set was obtained from a man aged 18 to 30 with HIV.

The V gene is TRBV6-5, the J gene TRBJ1-2; possibly TRBD1 for D (6 bases). V lost 9 bases, J lost 5 bases, and 16 bases lay in between. Germline-derived CDR1 and CDR2 are MNHEY and SVGAGI. The CDR3 is made up of 13 amino acids. The CDR3 sequence: CASRGVGEYGYTF. The CDR3, as DNA: TGTGCCAGTAGGGGGGTAGGGGAGTATGGCTACACCTTC.

This chain joins TRBV5-1 and TRBJ1-2, with no clear D. There are 15 residues in the CDR3. Trimming removed 0 bases from V and 5 bases from J, with 14 bases in between. Germline CDR1 and CDR2: SGHRS and YFSETQ. In nucleotides, the CDR3 is TGCGCCAGCAGCTTGGGGGTGGAGGCCGGGTATGGCTACACCTTC. Translated: CASSLGVEAGYGYTF.

The chain uses TRBV6-1 and TRBJ1-5; a weak D match, TRBD1 (5 bases). V lost 7 bases to trimming and J lost 5 bases, with 12 bases between them. This CDR3 is 13 amino acids long. The germline V gene has CDR1 MNHNS and CDR2 SASEGT. The CDR3 region has the DNA TGTGCCAGCATCCGGGACGACTATCAGCCCCAGCATTTT. Translated, it gives CASIRDDYQPQHF.

The V and J genes are TRBV27 and TRBJ2-7; D may be TRBD1 or TRBD2 (6 bases each). Trimming stripped 6 bases from V and 1 base from J, with 16 bases between. Germline CDR1 reads MNHEY; CDR2 reads SMNVEV (reference sequence). This CDR3 has 15 residues. CDR3 nucleotide sequence: TGTGCCAGCAGCCCCCACGGGGGCCTTTCCTACGAGCAGTACTTC. Its translation: CASSPHGGLSYEQYF.

V and J are TRBV7-2 and TRBJ2-7; 11 nucleotides line up with TRBD2. The CDR3 extends over 17 amino acids. Germline V gene data show CDR1 as SGHTA and CDR2 as FQGNSA. The J segment lost 2 bases and the V segment lost 1 base, leaving 7 bases of the junction unmatched. CDR3 amino acids: CASSLGRGLAVPYEQYF. The CDR3 DNA sequence: TGTGCCAGCAGCTTAGGCCGGGGACTAGCGGTTCCCTACGAGCAGTACTTC.

This chain links TRBV7-3 with TRBJ2-1; 8 positions match TRBD2. Per germline, CDR1 SGHTA and CDR2 FQGTGA. The CDR3 is made up of 15 amino acids. Trimming cost V 5 bases and J 5 bases; bases outside gene matches: 8. CDR3 nucleotides: TGTGCCAGCAGCCGGGGGGGGACTAGTAACAATGAGCAGTTCTTC. It encodes CASSRGGTSNNEQFF. The full variable domain, completed using reference TRBV7-3 and TRBJ2-1, is GAGVSQTPSNKVTEKGKYVELRCDPISGHTALYWYRQSLGQGPEFLIYFQGTGAADDSGLPNDRFFAVRPEGSVSTLKIQRTERGDSAVYLCASSRGGTSNNEQFFGPGTRLTVL.

The chain employs TRBV6-6 and TRBJ1-4; a weak D match, TRBD1 (5 bases). Trimming took 7 bases from V and 1 from J, leaving 16 bases between them. CDR1 is MNHNY and CDR2 is SVGAGI in the germline V gene (reference sequence). CDR3 length equals 16 residues. The CDR3 bases are TGTGCCAGCACCTACCGGGGAGGGGAAACTAATGAAAAACTGTTTTTT. It yields the protein CASTYRGGETNEKLFF.

The J gene is TRBJ2-1, the V gene TRBV19; no definite D call. Trimming removed 10 bases from V and 3 bases from J, with 16 bases in between. The CDR3 is 14 amino acids. Per the germline V gene, CDR1 is LNHDA and CDR2 is SQIVND (reference sequence). CDR3 residues: CATMADHSYNEQFF. CDR3 in DNA: TGTGCCACTATGGCTGACCACAGCTACAATGAGCAGTTCTTC.

This clone has only a few counts. V is TRBV10-2 and J is TRBJ1-5; no firm D call. Deletions cut 2 bases from V and 6 bases from J, with 8 bases between. There are 13 residues in the CDR3. From germline, CDR1 is WSHSY and CDR2 SAAADI. The CDR3 spells CASSEKIGQPQHF. The CDR3 nucleotides are TGCGCCAGCAGTGAGAAGATTGGTCAGCCCCAGCATTTT.

This rearrangement joins TRBV5-5 to TRBJ1-6; possible D gene TRBD1, 5 bases. CDR1 SGHKS and CDR2 YYEKEE come from the germline V gene (reference sequence). The CDR3 sequence is 14 residues long. V dropped 4 bases and J dropped 10 bases, with 15 bases sitting between them. The CDR3 DNA sequence: TGTGCCAGCAGCCAAACCACGGGACGCTCACCCCTCCACTTT. It encodes CASSQTTGRSPLHF.

The table lists this clone with a few counts. In the same sample, other DNA sequences code for this CDR3. The chain employs TRBV27 and TRBJ2-3; unclear D gene. CDR1 is MNHEY and CDR2 is SMNVEV in the germline V gene (reference sequence). The CDR3 runs 15 residues. Trimming stripped 0 bases from V and 0 bases from J, with 7 bases between. CDR3 protein: CASSLSPGSTDTQYF. DNA for the CDR3: TGTGCCAGCAGTTTATCGCCAGGAAGCACAGATACGCAGTATTTT.

The gene calls are TRBV5-1 and TRBJ2-2; maybe TRBD1 (6 bases). Germline values: CDR1 SGHRS, CDR2 YFSETQ. The CDR3 contains 15 residues. V lost 5 bases, J lost 2 bases, and 13 bases lay in between. CDR3 residues: CASRSGTLNTGELFF. CDR3 DNA: TGCGCCAGCAGATCCGGGACACTCAACACCGGGGAGCTGTTTTTT.

The chain links TRBV7-9 to TRBJ2-7; D is unclear. From germline, CDR1 is SEHNR and CDR2 FQNEAQ (reference sequence). The CDR3 length is 12 residues. Between the trimmed V and J ends, which lost 5 bases and 2 bases, there was a span of 7 bases. The chain's CDR3 is CASSPVPYEQYF. In DNA form, the CDR3 reads TGTGCCAGCAGCCCTGTCCCCTACGAGCAGTACTTC.

The rearrangement links TRBV29-1 to TRBJ1-5; no definite D call. This CDR3 has 13 amino acids. Looked up from germline, CDR1 is SQVTM and CDR2 is ANQGSEA. Trimming left V 5 bases short and J 3 bases short, with 11 bases between. CDR3 amino acids: CSVRDNHNQPQHF. The CDR3 nucleotides are TGCAGCGTTAGAGATAACCACAATCAGCCCCAGCATTTT.

The CDR3, as DNA: TGCGCCAGCAGCCAGGGCCCTCGGGGTAGCAATCAGCCCCAGCATTTT. Translating it yields CASSQGPRGSNQPQHF. The rearrangement joins TRBV4-3 to TRBJ1-5, with D unresolved. The germline V gene encodes CDR1 LGHNA and CDR2 YSLEER. Trimming shortened V by 3 bases and J by 0 bases, and 12 bases separated the two germline ends. The CDR3 has 16 residues.

This rearrangement joins TRBV6-1 to TRBJ2-7; the D gene could be TRBD1 or TRBD2 (5 bases each). V dropped 4 bases and J dropped 3 bases, with 16 bases sitting between them. This CDR3 region has 15 residues. The germline gives CDR1 MNHNS, CDR2 SASEGT. CDR3 amino acids: CASSAPGRKIYEQYF. CDR3 DNA sequence: TGTGCCAGCAGTGCCCCGGGACGGAAGATCTACGAGCAGTACTTC.

The chain couples TRBV18 to TRBJ1-4; 9 nucleotides agree with TRBD1. The CDR3 sequence is 15 residues long. With V trimmed by 6 bases and J by 6 bases, 8 bases remained unmatched. Per the germline V gene, CDR1 is KGHSH and CDR2 is LQKENI. The DNA for the CDR3 is TGTGCCAGCTCCCGCGGGACAGGGTACGATGAAAAACTGTTTTTT. Residues: CASSRGTGYDEKLFF.

The chain carries TRBV15 and TRBJ1-1, with a possible D match to TRBD1 (5 bases). The CDR3 length is 15 residues. From germline, CDR1 is LNHNV and CDR2 YYDKDF (reference sequence). V gave up 3 bases and J gave up 1 base, with 12 bases separating them. The CDR3 DNA is TGTGCCACCAGCAGTTTGGAAGGGGCGAACACTGAAGCTTTCTTT. It encodes CATSSLEGANTEAFF.

The J gene is TRBJ2-7, the V gene TRBV28, with a possible D match to TRBD1 (7 bases). Trimming stripped 6 bases from V and 0 bases from J, with 18 bases between. CDR1 is MDHEN, CDR2 SYDVKM, per germline. There are 16 residues in the CDR3. The CDR3 region has the DNA TGTGCCAGCAGCTACATCTCAGGGGGGAGCTCCTACGAGCAGTACTTC. Protein product: CASSYISGGSSYEQYF. The full variable domain, its missing parts supplied by reference TRBV28 and TRBJ2-7, is DVKVTQSSRYLVKRTGEKVFLECVQDMDHENMFWYRQDPGLGLRLIYFSYDVKMKEKGDIPEGYSVSREKKERFSLILESASTNQTSMYLCASSYISGGSSYEQYFGPGTRLTVT.

The chain is built from TRBV18 and TRBJ1-5; 7 bases are a match to TRBD1. CDR3 length: 16 residues. V was pared by 4 bases and J by 7 bases, with 13 bases of the junction left unmatched. In germline, CDR1 is KGHSH, CDR2 LQKENI. The CDR3 loop is CASSRSDRQGGQPQHF. The DNA for the CDR3 is TGTGCCAGCTCACGCTCGGATAGACAGGGAGGCCAGCCCCAGCATTTT.

The CDR3 sequence is CASSLQKGSYEQYF. CDR3 nucleotide sequence: TGTGCCAGCAGTTTGCAAAAGGGGTCCTACGAGCAGTACTTC. V gene TRBV28 combines with J gene TRBJ2-7, with D tentatively TRBD1 (5 bases). Germline V gene sequence: CDR1 MDHEN, CDR2 SYDVKM. The V end lost 3 bases, the J end lost 1 base, and 10 bases lay between the germline ends. The CDR3 consists of 14 residues.

This clone was seen more than once but under ten times. This CDR3 reads CASSSGVGDNSPLHF. The CDR3 bases are TGTGCCAGCAGTTCCGGGGTTGGTGATAATTCACCCCTCCACTTT. This sequence joins TRBV5-4 and TRBJ1-6; D not resolved. The CDR3 runs to 15 residues. Germline V gene sequence: CDR1 SGHNT, CDR2 YYREEE (reference sequence). Trimming left V 5 bases short and J 5 bases short, with 14 bases between.

This clone has only one observation. V and J are TRBV7-8 and TRBJ2-7; 8 nucleotides agree with TRBD2. The germline V gene has CDR1 SGHVS and CDR2 FQNEAQ. Losses at the gene ends were 2 bases for V and 3 bases for J; bases not matched to a gene: 15. The CDR3 runs 18 residues. CDR3 DNA: TGTGCCAGCAGCTTAAGTCCCACGACTCGAGCGGGGGACTACGAGCAGTACTTC. Amino acids: CASSLSPTTRAGDYEQYF.